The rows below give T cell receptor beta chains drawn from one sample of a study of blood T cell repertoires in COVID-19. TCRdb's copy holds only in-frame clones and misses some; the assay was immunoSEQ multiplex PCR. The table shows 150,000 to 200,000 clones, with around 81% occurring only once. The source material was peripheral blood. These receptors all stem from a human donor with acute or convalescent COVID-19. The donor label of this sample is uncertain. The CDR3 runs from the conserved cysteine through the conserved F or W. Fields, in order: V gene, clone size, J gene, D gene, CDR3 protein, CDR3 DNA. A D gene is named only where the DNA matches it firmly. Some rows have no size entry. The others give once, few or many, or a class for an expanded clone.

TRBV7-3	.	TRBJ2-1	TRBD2	CASSQNLAGAYNEQFF	TGTGCCAGCAGCCAAAATCTAGCGGGGGCCTACAATGAGCAGTTCTTC
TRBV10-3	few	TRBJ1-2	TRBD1	CAIRGQGAILGYTF	TGTGCCATCAGGGGACAGGGGGCAATACTTGGCTACACCTTC
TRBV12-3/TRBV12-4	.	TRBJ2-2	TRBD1	CASSADRGWELFF	TGTGCCAGCAGTGCGGACAGGGGGTGGGAGCTGTTTTTT
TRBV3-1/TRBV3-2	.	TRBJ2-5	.	CASSQDPGRGGTQYF	TGTGCCAGCAGCCAAGATCCAGGACGGGGAGGGACCCAGTACTTC
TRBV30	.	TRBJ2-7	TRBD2	CACSLGGTSFEQYF	TGTGCCTGTAGCCTGGGGGGGACCTCTTTCGAGCAGTACTTC
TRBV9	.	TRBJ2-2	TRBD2	CASSVLLAGELFF	TGTGCCAGCAGCGTATTACTAGCGGGGGAGCTGTTTTTT
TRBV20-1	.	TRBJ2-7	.	CSARGSYEQYF	TGCAGTGCTAGAGGGAGCTACGAGCAGTACTTC
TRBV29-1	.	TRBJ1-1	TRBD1	CSTRTGGDTEAFF	TGCAGCACCAGGACAGGGGGGGACACTGAAGCTTTCTTT
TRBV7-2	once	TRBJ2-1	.	CASSLYRQNEQFF	TGTGCCAGCAGCTTATACCGTCAGAATGAGCAGTTCTTC
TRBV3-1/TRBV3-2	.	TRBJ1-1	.	CASSQGEQGRAFF	TGTGCCAGCAGCCAAGGGGAACAGGGTCGGGCTTTCTTT
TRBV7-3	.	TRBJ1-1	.	CASSLLGWDTEAFF	TGTGCCAGCAGCTTATTGGGCTGGGACACTGAAGCTTTCTTT
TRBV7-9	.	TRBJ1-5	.	CASSFSGGNQPQHF	TGTGCCAGCAGCTTTTCAGGGGGCAATCAGCCCCAGCATTTT
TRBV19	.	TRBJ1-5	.	CASRPPRGGNQPQHF	TGTGCCAGTAGACCGCCCAGGGGCGGCAATCAGCCCCAGCATTTT
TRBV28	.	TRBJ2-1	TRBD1	CASSLPQNRGRRNEQFF	TGTGCCAGCAGCTTACCTCAAAACAGGGGGCGGCGGAATGAGCAGTTCTTC
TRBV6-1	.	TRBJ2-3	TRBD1	CASSEARGQGADTQYF	TGTGCCAGCAGTGAAGCGAGGGGACAGGGGGCCGATACGCAGTATTTT